A single sample gave rise to the 19 T cell receptor beta chains below, sequenced in a study of blood T cells in healthy people across ages. Then a second PCR, running about 6 to 12 cycles, was carried out with a sample-barcoded 5' primer and a J-beta primer mix. Via MiXCR, TCRdb re-called the 5' RACE reads, giving one row per CDR3 protein. The profile shows 650,000 to 800,000 distinct CDR3 sequences, approximately 44% of them singletons. The material sequenced was blood. All receptors derive from a man aged 55-75 years in good health.

Only a few counts were recorded for this clonotype. The V call is TRBV5-8, the J call TRBJ1-1; TRBD1 is a possible D gene (5 bases). Germline CDR1 SGHTS, CDR2 YDEGEE. V lost 2 bases to trimming and J lost 0 bases, with 8 bases between them. The CDR3 runs 14 residues. This CDR3 reads CASSFNRMNTEAFF. The CDR3 DNA is TGTGCCAGCAGCTTCAACAGGATGAACACTGAAGCTTTCTTT. The entire variable domain, with the rest obtained from reference TRBV5-8 and TRBJ1-1, is as follows: EAGVTQSPTHLIKTRGQQATLRCSPISGHTSVYWYQQALGLGLQFLLWYDEGEERNRGNFPPRFSGRQFPNYSSELNVNALELEDSALYLCASSFNRMNTEAFFGQGTRLTVV.

CDR3 in DNA: TGTGCCACCAGCAGAGATGGTGAGGAGGGGAACGAGCAGTACTTC. Amino acids: CATSRDGEEGNEQYF. The genes are TRBV15 and TRBJ2-7; D may be TRBD2 (6 bases). Germline loops: CDR1 LNHNV, CDR2 YYDKDF (reference sequence). V lost 0 bases and J 5 bases, leaving 14 bases between the germline ends. This CDR3 is built from 15 residues.

This chain links TRBV6-5 with TRBJ1-2; D uncertain. V was trimmed by 8 bases and J by 0 bases, leaving 10 bases between them. The CDR3 extends over 13 amino acids. Germline CDR1 MNHEY, CDR2 SVGAGI. CDR3 amino acids: CASARETNYGYTF. CDR3 nucleotides: TGTGCCAGCGCGCGGGAGACTAACTATGGCTACACCTTC.

The chain employs TRBV5-1 and TRBJ1-2; TRBD1 matches 7 bases. CDR3 length: 13 amino acids. With 4 bases clipped from V and 6 bases from J, the junction kept 6 bases outside the gene matches. Germline lookup yields CDR1 SGHRS and CDR2 YFSETQ. The CDR3 is CASSRDRVDGYTF. The DNA for the CDR3 is TGCGCCAGCAGCAGAGACAGGGTGGATGGCTACACCTTC.

V gene TRBV7-9 combines with J gene TRBJ1-2; D perhaps matches TRBD1 (5 bases). CDR3 length equals 14 residues. CDR1 and CDR2 (germline): SEHNR, FQNEAQ (reference sequence). V was pared by 1 base and J by 5 bases, with 11 bases between. In DNA, the CDR3 is TGTGCCAGCAGCTTAGATCCGACAGCTTATGGCTACACCTTC. This gives the protein CASSLDPTAYGYTF.

J is TRBJ2-1 and V is TRBV25-1, with 7 bases fitting TRBD1. Germline CDR1 MGHDK, CDR2 SYGVNS. The J segment lost 0 bases and the V segment lost 10 bases, leaving 12 bases of the junction unmatched. The CDR3 runs to 16 residues. The CDR3 loop is CATQDRVWNSYNEQFF. CDR3 nucleotide sequence: TGTGCCACCCAAGACAGGGTTTGGAACTCCTACAATGAGCAGTTCTTC.

Only a few counts were recorded for this clonotype. The chain carries TRBV28 and TRBJ2-3; 7 bases match TRBD2. V trimming: 7 bases; J trimming: 6 bases; junction bases outside the gene matches: 7. CDR3 length: 13 residues. Germline loops: CDR1 MDHEN, CDR2 SYDVKM. This CDR3 is CASISGGSDTQYF. In DNA form, the CDR3 reads TGTGCCAGCATTTCGGGGGGATCGGATACGCAGTATTTT.

With regard to this clonotype: A much larger clone differs from this one at a single base, so this may be a read error. The chain uses TRBV27 and TRBJ2-7, with TRBD1 matching 9 bases. The CDR3 is 13 amino acids. From germline, CDR1 is MNHEY and CDR2 SMNVEV (reference sequence). Trimming cost V 6 bases and J 7 bases; bases outside gene matches: 7. CDR3 DNA: TGTGCCAGCAGCGGGACAGGGAGCCATGAGCAGTACTTC. Protein sequence: CASSGTGSHEQYF.

The gene calls are TRBV2 and TRBJ1-2; D not certain. Per the germline V gene, CDR1 is SNHLY and CDR2 is FYNNEI. The V end lost 11 bases, the J end lost 8 bases, and 21 bases lay between the germline ends. This CDR3 spans 13 amino acids. CDR3 region: CASRDYRLKGYTF. CDR3 in DNA: TGTGCCTCCCGCGACTACCGCCTCAAGGGCTACACCTTC.

The J gene is TRBJ2-1, the V gene TRBV12-3 or TRBV12-4; D may correspond to TRBD1 or TRBD2 (5 bases each). CDR3 size: 13 residues. The V gene lost 4 bases and the J gene lost 6 bases, with 10 bases spanning the gap. DNA of the CDR3: TGTGCCAGCAGTTGGGGGACCAGCAATGAGCAGTTCTTC. This gives the protein CASSWGTSNEQFF.

The chain is built from TRBV20-1 and TRBJ2-2; D unresolved. The V gene's germline CDR1 is DFQATT and CDR2 SNEGSKA (reference sequence). The V gene lost 3 bases and the J gene lost 2 bases, with 7 bases spanning the gap. This CDR3 has 13 amino acids. The CDR3: CSASPGNTGELFF. CDR3 nucleotide sequence: TGCAGTGCTAGTCCTGGAAACACCGGGGAGCTGTTTTTT.

This clonotype was seen a handful of times. J is TRBJ2-3 and V is TRBV9; 10 bases fit TRBD2. CDR1 is SGDLS, CDR2 YYNGEE, per germline. After removal of 6 bases from V and 2 bases from J, the junction contained 6 bases not matched to a gene. The CDR3 is 15 amino acids. The DNA for the CDR3 is TGTGCCAGCACAAGACTAGCGGGTAACACAGATACGCAGTATTTT. Its protein is CASTRLAGNTDTQYF. Filled out from reference TRBV9 and TRBJ2-3, the complete variable domain reads DSGVTQTPKHLITATGQRVTLRCSPRSGDLSVYWYQQSLDQGLQFLIQYYNGEERAKGNILERFSAQQFPDLHSELNLSSLELGDSALYFCASTRLAGNTDTQYFGPGTRLTVL.

The gene calls are TRBV30 and TRBJ2-5; D remains unclear. The CDR3 has 12 residues. Trimming shortened V by 5 bases and J by 5 bases, and 12 bases separated the two germline ends. Germline CDR1 reads GTSNPN; CDR2 reads SVGIG (reference sequence). CDR3 sequence: CAWENMGETQYF. CDR3 in DNA: TGTGCCTGGGAAAACATGGGCGAGACCCAGTACTTC.

The V call is TRBV7-9, the J call TRBJ1-2; D gene ambiguous. The germline V gene encodes CDR1 SEHNR and CDR2 FQNEAQ (reference sequence). The CDR3 spans 14 residues. Trimming left V 2 bases short and J 7 bases short, with 14 bases between. This CDR3 reads CASSLLGGEAGYTF. CDR3 nucleotide sequence: TGTGCCAGCAGCTTACTGGGAGGTGAGGCTGGCTACACCTTC.

The chain has TRBV18 and TRBJ1-5; 9 nucleotides line up with TRBD1. The CDR3 totals 14 residues. Germline V gene data show CDR1 as KGHSH and CDR2 as LQKENI. V lost 4 bases and J lost 3; bases outside the gene matches: 1. CDR3 in DNA: TGTGCCAGCTCACGGACAGGGGACAATCAGCCCCAGCATTTT. Its translation is CASSRTGDNQPQHF.

This clonotype was recorded many times. J is TRBJ1-5 and V is TRBV24-1; maybe TRBD1 (6 bases). Trimming took off 6 bases at V and 5 bases at J, with 16 bases between the two ends. Germline V gives CDR1 KGHDR, CDR2 SFDVKD. This CDR3 contains 15 residues. The CDR3 nucleotides read TGTGCCACCAGTCCAAGCGGGGGGGCTGATCAGCCCCAGCATTTT. Translation gives CATSPSGGADQPQHF.

The chain links TRBV11-2 to TRBJ1-1; D uncertain. Germline assignment: CDR1 SGHAT and CDR2 FQNNGV. CDR3 length: 13 residues. The V and J ends lost 8 bases and 3 bases respectively, with 13 bases between them. CDR3 amino acids: CASHEVADTEAFF. CDR3 nucleotide sequence: TGTGCCAGCCACGAGGTGGCGGACACTGAAGCTTTCTTT.

This chain joins TRBV13 and TRBJ2-1; 10 bases agree with TRBD2. This CDR3 spans 15 amino acids. Germline trimming cut 5 bases from V and 9 bases from J; bases unmatched to any gene: 10. Germline assignment: CDR1 PRHDT and CDR2 FYEKMQ (reference sequence). CDR3 nucleotide sequence: TGTGCCAGCAGCACAGGGACTAGCGCCCTCGGTGAGCAGTTCTTC. Protein sequence: CASSTGTSALGEQFF.

CDR3 in DNA: TGTGCCAGCGGGAGACTAGCGGGGGTTCCAAGCACAGATACGCAGTATTTT. It is translated as CASGRLAGVPSTDTQYF. The J gene is TRBJ2-3, the V gene TRBV2; the match to TRBD2 covers 12 bases. Germline CDR1 and CDR2: SNHLY and FYNNEI. J was trimmed by 0 bases and V by 8 bases; bases with no gene match: 9. The CDR3 is made up of 17 amino acids. Full variable domain (remainder filled in from reference TRBV2 and TRBJ2-3): EPEVTQTPSHQVTQMGQEVILRCVPISNHLYFYWYRQILGQKVEFLVSFYNNEISEKSEIFDDQFSVERPDGSNFTLKIRSTKLEDSAMYFCASGRLAGVPSTDTQYFGPGTRLTVL.